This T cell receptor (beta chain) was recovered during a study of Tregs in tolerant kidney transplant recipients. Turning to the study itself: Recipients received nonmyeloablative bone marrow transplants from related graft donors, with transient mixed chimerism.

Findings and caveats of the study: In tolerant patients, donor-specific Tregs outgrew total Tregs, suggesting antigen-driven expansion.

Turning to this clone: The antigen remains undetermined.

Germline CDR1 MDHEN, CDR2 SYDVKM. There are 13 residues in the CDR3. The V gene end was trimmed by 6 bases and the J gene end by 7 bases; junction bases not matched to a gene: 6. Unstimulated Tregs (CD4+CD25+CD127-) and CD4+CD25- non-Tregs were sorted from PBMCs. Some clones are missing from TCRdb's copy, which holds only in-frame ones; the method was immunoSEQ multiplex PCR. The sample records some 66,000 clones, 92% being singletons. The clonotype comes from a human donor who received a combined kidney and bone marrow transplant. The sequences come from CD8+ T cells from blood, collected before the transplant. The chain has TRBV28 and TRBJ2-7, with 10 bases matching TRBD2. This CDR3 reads CASSFGLAVEQYF. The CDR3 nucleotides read TGTGCCAGCAGCTTCGGACTAGCGGTTGAGCAGTACTTC.